The 14 T cell receptor beta chains below were found in one sample sequenced in a study of CD8 T cells in ankylosing spondylitis. TCRdb re-called the 5' RACE reads with MiXCR, one entry per CDR3 protein. Of under 450,000 distinct CDR3 sequences in the sample, 20% to 25% were seen once. Sequencing was done on a sample of blood, either unsorted or a sorted T cell fraction (not recorded which). The receptors originated from a male donor with ankylosing spondylitis or in good health (not recorded which).

This clonotype was detected only a few times. V is TRBV7-2 and J is TRBJ2-2; tentatively, D is TRBD1 (6 bases). CDR1 is SGHTA and CDR2 is FQGNSA in the germline V gene. V was pared by 0 bases and J by 6 bases, with 11 bases between. This CDR3 is built from 15 residues. The CDR3 DNA is TGTGCCAGCAGCTTAGCGTTATCAGGGGCCGGGGAGCTGTTTTTT. Protein: CASSLALSGAGELFF.

The chain joins TRBV12-3 or TRBV12-4 to TRBJ1-1, with unresolved D. The CDR3 consists of 12 residues. V lost 5 bases, J lost 5 bases, and 9 bases lay in between. The CDR3 coding sequence is TGTGCCAGCAGTCTCCCTGGGACTGAAGCTTTCTTT. Protein: CASSLPGTEAFF.

With regard to this clonotype: At one of its ends the junction is not consistent with the germline gene, which may arise from a read error. The CDR3, as DNA: TGCGCCAGCAGCTTGGAGGTTCAATACAATGTGCAGTTCTTC. As protein: CASSLEVQYNVQFF. The chain is built from TRBV5-1 and TRBJ2-1; D is ambiguous. The germline CDR1 and CDR2 sequences are SGHRS and YFSETQ. There are 14 residues in the CDR3.

This clonotype was counted only a few times. This chain joins TRBV5-5 and TRBJ2-7; weak D call: TRBD1 (6 bases). Trimming left V 4 bases short and J 2 bases short, with 13 bases between. The germline V gene has CDR1 SGHKS and CDR2 YYEKEE (reference sequence). The CDR3 runs to 14 residues. The CDR3 DNA reads as TGTGCCAGCAGCCCGACAGGCGCGCCCTACGAGCAGTACTTC. Residues: CASSPTGAPYEQYF.

This chain connects TRBV6-5 to TRBJ1-1; D gene uncertain. The V gene lost 2 bases and the J gene lost 7 bases, with 11 bases spanning the gap. CDR1 and CDR2 from the germline V gene are MNHEY and SVGAGI. CDR3 length: 13 residues. CDR3 loop: CASSYTDGYEAFF. As DNA, the CDR3 is TGTGCCAGCAGTTACACGGACGGATATGAAGCTTTCTTT.

This clonotype has a single count. V gene TRBV7-6 combines with J gene TRBJ2-3; 8 positions match TRBD1. Germline assignment: CDR1 SGHVS and CDR2 FNYEAQ. This CDR3 comprises 16 residues. Trimming at V came to 4 bases and at J to 4 bases, leaving 10 bases not matched to a gene. The CDR3 protein is CASSSSRTGLADTQYF. The DNA for the CDR3 is TGTGCCAGCAGCTCCAGTAGGACAGGGCTGGCAGATACGCAGTATTTT.

This clonotype was seen a few times. The rearrangement uses TRBV4-1 and TRBJ1-4; D ambiguous. V was cut by 3 bases and J by 5 bases, with 7 bases left in between. The CDR3 length is 13 residues. CDR1 and CDR2 (germline): MGHRA, YSYEKL. The CDR3 here is CASSQGSNEKLFF. The CDR3 DNA follows: TGCGCCAGCAGCCAGGGGAGCAATGAAAAACTGTTTTTT.

This clonotype showed up just a few times. The chain is built from TRBV29-1 and TRBJ2-5, with D possibly called TRBD1 or TRBD2 (6 bases each). V lost 5 bases and J 1 base, leaving 26 bases between the germline ends. This CDR3 has 18 residues. Germline assignment: CDR1 SQVTM and CDR2 ANQGSEA. As DNA, the CDR3 is TGCAGCGTTCCAATCACCGGGGGAGGACAGACGATCCAAGAGACCCAGTACTTC. It yields the protein CSVPITGGGQTIQETQYF.

V gene TRBV4-1 combines with J gene TRBJ2-1; 7 bases agree with TRBD2. The J segment lost 7 bases and the V segment lost 5 bases, leaving 5 bases of the junction unmatched. Per the germline V gene, CDR1 is MGHRA and CDR2 is YSYEKL. The CDR3 has 13 residues. The chain's CDR3 is CASSDMRGNEQFF. The CDR3 coding sequence is TGCGCCAGCAGCGACATGCGGGGGAATGAGCAGTTCTTC.

The V and J genes are TRBV27 and TRBJ2-3; the D gene is possibly TRBD1 (6 bases). Trimming shortened V by 7 bases and J by 6 bases, and 17 bases separated the two germline ends. This CDR3 comprises 14 residues. Germline V gives CDR1 MNHEY, CDR2 SMNVEV (reference sequence). CDR3 in DNA: TGTGCCAGCACCATCCGATGGGGGCGGGATACGCAGTATTTT. Amino acids: CASTIRWGRDTQYF.

In this sample, this clonotype turned up a few times. The gene calls are TRBV28 and TRBJ1-5; maybe TRBD1 (6 bases). This CDR3 is 15 amino acids long. CDR1 and CDR2 (germline): MDHEN, SYDVKM. Trimming removed 3 bases from V and 2 bases from J, with 11 bases in between. Here the CDR3 reads CASSFTGAGNQPQHF. The CDR3 region has the DNA TGTGCCAGCAGTTTTACGGGGGCGGGCAATCAGCCCCAGCATTTT.

The chain carries TRBV28 and TRBJ2-4; D is possibly TRBD1 or TRBD2 (6 bases each). Germline V gives CDR1 MDHEN, CDR2 SYDVKM. V was cut by 3 bases and J by 7 bases, with 13 bases left in between. The CDR3 totals 14 residues. In nucleotides, the CDR3 is TGTGCCAGCAGTTTTTGGGGGGCAGGGAACATTCAGTACTTC. Translating gives CASSFWGAGNIQYF.

This clonotype was detected only a few times. The DNA of the CDR3 is TGTGCCAGCACCGGTAGGGGAGGTACCGGGGAGCTGTTTTTT. It yields the protein CASTGRGGTGELFF. This chain links TRBV27 with TRBJ2-2; a weak D match, TRBD2 (6 bases). The CDR3 length is 14 residues. CDR1 is MNHEY and CDR2 is SMNVEV in the germline V gene (reference sequence). With 7 bases removed from V and 5 bases from J, the gap between germline ends came to 14 bases.

The genes are TRBV6-5 and TRBJ2-3; 10 nucleotides line up with TRBD2. V lost 0 bases, J lost 6 bases, and 3 bases stayed unmatched. The CDR3 has 15 amino acids. The germline V gene has CDR1 MNHEY and CDR2 SVGAGI. The DNA for the CDR3 is TGTGCCAGCAGTTACTCGATACTAGCGGGGGATACGCAGTATTTT. This translates into CASSYSILAGDTQYF.